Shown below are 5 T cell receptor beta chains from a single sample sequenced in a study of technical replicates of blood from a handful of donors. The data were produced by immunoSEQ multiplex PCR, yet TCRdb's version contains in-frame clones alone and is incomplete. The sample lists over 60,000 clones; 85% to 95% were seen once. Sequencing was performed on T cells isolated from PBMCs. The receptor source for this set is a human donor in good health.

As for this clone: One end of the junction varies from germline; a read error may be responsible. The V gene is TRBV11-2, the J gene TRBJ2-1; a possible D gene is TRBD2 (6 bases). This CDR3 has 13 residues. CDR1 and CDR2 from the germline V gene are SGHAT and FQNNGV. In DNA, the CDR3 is TGTGCCAGCAGCTTAGGGAGGGACCCCACGAGGGTCTTC. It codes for CASSLGRDPTRVF.

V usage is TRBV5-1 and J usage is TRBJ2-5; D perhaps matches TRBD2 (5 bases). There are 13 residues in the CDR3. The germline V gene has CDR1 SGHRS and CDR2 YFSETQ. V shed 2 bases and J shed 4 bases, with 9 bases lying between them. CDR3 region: CASSLLGLETQYF. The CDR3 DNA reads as TGCGCCAGCAGCTTACTAGGGTTAGAGACCCAGTACTTC.

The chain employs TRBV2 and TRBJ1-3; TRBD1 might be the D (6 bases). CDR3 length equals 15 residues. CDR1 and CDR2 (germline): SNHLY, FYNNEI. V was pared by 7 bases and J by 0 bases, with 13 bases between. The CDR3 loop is CASNRVWISGNTIYF. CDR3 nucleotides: TGTGCCAGCAACAGGGTCTGGATCTCTGGAAACACCATATATTTT.

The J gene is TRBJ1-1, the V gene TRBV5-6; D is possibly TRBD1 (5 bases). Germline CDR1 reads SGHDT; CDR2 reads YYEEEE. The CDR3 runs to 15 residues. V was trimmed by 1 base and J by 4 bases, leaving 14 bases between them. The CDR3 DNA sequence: TGTGCCAGCAGCTTGTCTTTTGGGGGACTCACTGAAGCTTTCTTT. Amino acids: CASSLSFGGLTEAFF.

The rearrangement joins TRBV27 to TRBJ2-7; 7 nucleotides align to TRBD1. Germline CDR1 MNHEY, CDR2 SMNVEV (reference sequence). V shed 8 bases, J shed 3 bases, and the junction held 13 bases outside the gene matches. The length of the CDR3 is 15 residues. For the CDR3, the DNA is TGTGCCAGCTCCTCACCCAGGGACAGCTACTACGAGCAGTACTTC. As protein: CASSSPRDSYYEQYF.